This paragraph covers one TCR beta chain sequence. These data are taken from a study of blood T cell repertoires in COVID-19. For the study at large: Nucleic acid was either cDNA or gDNA, and it came from T cells, B-cell-depleted T cells, or PBMCs.

Per the original methods: Scientists estimated how many nucleated cells there were by amplifying reference gene primers. Produced via immunoSEQ multiplex PCR; TCRdb's table is partial and in-frame only. From that table come the V and J calls and clone size; the DNA was used to work out D and trimming. Of about 260,000 clones detected, more than 85% appear once; the ten largest clones hold roughly 2.7%. V lost 1 base and J lost 15; bases outside the gene matches: 20. Germline V gene data show CDR1 as SEHNR and CDR2 as FQNEAQ (reference sequence). The CDR3 runs 17 residues. Followed longitudinally, the Seattle patients had been enrolled during active infection.

The sequenced material came from peripheral blood. The gene calls are TRBV7-9 and TRBJ2-1; 8 positions agree with TRBD2. This TCR derives from a young adult with COVID-19, enrolled during active disease. In nucleotides, the CDR3 is TGTGCCAGCAGCTTAGGGAGAAGCGGGACTAGAGGTTTCGAGGCGTTCTTC. It is translated as CASSLGRSGTRGFEAFF.